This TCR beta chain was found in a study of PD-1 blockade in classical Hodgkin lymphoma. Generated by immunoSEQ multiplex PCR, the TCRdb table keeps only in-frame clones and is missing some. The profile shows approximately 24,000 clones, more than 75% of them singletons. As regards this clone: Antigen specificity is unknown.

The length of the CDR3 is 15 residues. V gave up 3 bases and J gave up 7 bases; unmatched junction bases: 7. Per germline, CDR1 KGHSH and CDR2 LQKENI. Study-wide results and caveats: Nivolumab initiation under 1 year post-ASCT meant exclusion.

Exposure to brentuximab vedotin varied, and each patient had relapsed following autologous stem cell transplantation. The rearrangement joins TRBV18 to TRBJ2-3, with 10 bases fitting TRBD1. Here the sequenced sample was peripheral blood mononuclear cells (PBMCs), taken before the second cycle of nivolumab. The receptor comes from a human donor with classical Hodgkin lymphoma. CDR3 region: CASSPDRGLGNTQYF. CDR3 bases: TGTGCCAGCTCACCCGACAGGGGGCTGGGGAATACGCAGTATTTT. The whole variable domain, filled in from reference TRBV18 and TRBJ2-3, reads NAGVMQNPRHLVRRRGQEARLRCSPMKGHSHVYWYRQLPEEGLKFMVYLQKENIIDESGMPKERFSAEFPKEGPSILRIQQVVRGDSAAYFCASSPDRGLGNTQYFGPGTRLTVL.